The T cell receptor beta chain under discussion was sequenced for a study of OX40 agonist ivuxolimab in advanced cancers. V dropped 3 bases and J dropped 2 bases, with 10 bases sitting between them. This CDR3 has 15 residues. CDR1 and CDR2 (germline): LNHDA, SQIVND (reference sequence). Some clones are missing from TCRdb's copy, which holds only in-frame ones; the method was immunoSEQ multiplex PCR. The data contain under 95,000 clones, roughly 89% of them singletons. The sequencing used CD4+ or CD8+ T cells sorted from blood, collected in a trial of the OX40 agonist ivuxolimab. The chain uses TRBV19 and TRBJ1-4; D is ambiguous. This clonotype was sampled from an adult with an advanced solid tumor such as melanoma, head and neck, liver or kidney cancer. The CDR3 nucleotides read TGTGCCAGTAGTATGGTAGGGCATACTAATGAAAAACTGTTTTTT. This translates into CASSMVGHTNEKLFF.